The 21 T cell receptor beta chains in this list originate from one sample, sequenced in a study of cytomegalovirus exposure and HLA in healthy donors. 60 Vbeta and 13 Jbeta primers were used in PCR. TCRdb's copy holds only in-frame clones and misses some; the assay was immunoSEQ multiplex PCR. The sample shows roughly 89,000 clones, approximately 80% of them seen only once. The specimen was PBMCs. The receptors come from a man aged 18-30 years in good health and CMV-seronegative.

This chain links TRBV19 with TRBJ1-2; 7 bases align to TRBD1. The CDR3 length is 14 residues. Germline trimming cut 5 bases from V and 2 bases from J; bases unmatched to any gene: 5. CDR1 LNHDA and CDR2 SQIVND come from the germline V gene (reference sequence). The CDR3 DNA sequence: TGTGCCAGTAGTGACGGGACAGCCAACTATGGCTACACCTTC. This sequence encodes CASSDGTANYGYTF.

The rearrangement uses TRBV5-1 and TRBJ1-4; no clear D. The CDR3 is 14 residues long. The germline CDR1 and CDR2 sequences are SGHRS and YFSETQ. The ends were cut back, 0 bases at V and 3 bases at J, with 6 bases in the middle. The CDR3 spells CASSLALSNEKLFF. For the CDR3, the DNA is TGCGCCAGCAGCTTGGCACTTTCTAATGAAAAACTGTTTTTT.

This clone turned up a few times. The junction and the germline gene differ at one end; a read error may be behind it. J is TRBJ2-4 and V is TRBV28; possible D gene TRBD2, 6 bases. The CDR3 has 11 residues. Germline lookup yields CDR1 MDHEN and CDR2 SYDVKM. The CDR3 DNA reads TGTGCCAGCAGTCTGTGGGGGGAAGTCCACTTC. It specifies CASSLWGEVHF. The full variable domain, its missing parts supplied by reference TRBV28 and TRBJ2-4, is DVKVTQSSRYLVKRTGEKVFLECVQDMDHENMFWYRQDPGLGLRLIYFSYDVKMKEKGDIPEGYSVSREKKERFSLILESASTNQTSMYLCASSLWGEVHFGAGTRLSVL.

The CDR3 loop is CASSEERGSQQFF. The CDR3 coding sequence is TGTGCCAGCAGTGAAGAAAGGGGGTCCCAGCAGTTCTTC. This sequence joins TRBV6-1 and TRBJ2-1; perhaps TRBD1 as D (6 bases). V lost 1 base and J lost 11, with 12 bases in between. The CDR3 spans 13 residues. Per the germline V gene, CDR1 is MNHNS and CDR2 is SASEGT.

The rearrangement uses TRBV7-6 and TRBJ1-4, with 7 bases lining up with TRBD1. The CDR3 is made up of 14 amino acids. Germline-derived CDR1 and CDR2 are SGHVS and FNYEAQ. J was trimmed by 4 bases and V by 5 bases; bases with no gene match: 4. The CDR3 is CASSPGQLNEKLFF. The CDR3, as DNA: TGTGCCAGCAGCCCGGGACAGCTTAATGAAAAACTGTTTTTT.

The chain employs TRBV12-5 and TRBJ2-3, with a weak D call TRBD2 (5 bases). CDR1 and CDR2 (germline): LGHNT, FRNRAP. The CDR3 loop spans 14 amino acids. The V and J ends lost 3 bases and 6 bases respectively, with 13 bases between them. CDR3 bases: TGTGCTAGTGGTTTACCGCCGGGGTTGGATACGCAGTATTTT. It specifies CASGLPPGLDTQYF.

The J gene is TRBJ2-3, the V gene TRBV11-3, with D perhaps matching TRBD1 (5 bases). Germline CDR1 reads SGHNT; CDR2 reads YENEEA. The CDR3 is made up of 16 amino acids. V lost 1 base, J lost 3 bases, and 14 bases lay in between. In nucleotides, the CDR3 is TGTGCCAGCAGCTTAGGGCGCAGGGAACGGACAGATACGCAGTATTTT. Its translation: CASSLGRRERTDTQYF.

This clone was seen a few times. The rearrangement links TRBV20-1 to TRBJ1-2; 9 positions match TRBD1. The CDR3 contains 11 residues. Unmatched junction bases numbered 3, after V lost 6 bases and J lost 7 bases. The germline CDR1 and CDR2 sequences are DFQATT and SNEGSKA (reference sequence). The CDR3 is CSARQGGGYTF. The CDR3 DNA reads as TGCAGTGCCAGACAGGGGGGTGGCTACACCTTC.

A word on this clone: Compared with germline, one end of the junction differs, possibly owing to a read error. The same CDR3 is also encoded by other DNA sequences in this sample. The chain links TRBV9 to TRBJ1-6, with a weak D call TRBD1 (5 bases). CDR1 is SGDLS, CDR2 YYNGEE, per germline. This CDR3 has 14 residues. CDR3 sequence (DNA): TGTGCCAGCACCCCAGGGTGGGCAAATTCGCCCCTCCACTTT. Its protein is CASTPGWANSPLHF.

This clone was counted only a few times. The rearrangement joins TRBV13 to TRBJ2-3, with 13 bases identical to TRBD2. The CDR3 covers 16 residues. Germline values: CDR1 PRHDT, CDR2 FYEKMQ (reference sequence). J lost 0 bases, V lost 5 bases, and 2 bases had no gene match. CDR3 sequence: CASSMGLAGSTDTQYF. In DNA, the CDR3 is TGTGCCAGCAGCATGGGACTAGCGGGGAGCACAGATACGCAGTATTTT.

This clone has just a few counts. The V call is TRBV10-2, the J call TRBJ2-7; 7 positions agree with TRBD1. This CDR3 spans 12 amino acids. The V gene's germline CDR1 is WSHSY and CDR2 SAAADI. The V gene end was trimmed by 7 bases and the J gene end by 7 bases; junction bases not matched to a gene: 7. The CDR3 protein is CASKTQGKEQYF. The DNA of the CDR3 is TGCGCCAGCAAGACACAGGGGAAAGAGCAGTACTTC.

This clone is medium-sized within its sample. This rearrangement joins TRBV7-5 to TRBJ1-5; TRBD1 reflects the table's D call only, with no check against the DNA. TRBV7-5 has pseudogene status. The length of the CDR3 is 17 residues. The CDR3 is CARSLDRGQQSNQPQHF. CDR3 in DNA: TGTGCCAGAAGTCTAGACAGGGGGCAACAAAGCAATCAGCCCCAGCATTTT.

In its sample, this clone was seen once. J is TRBJ2-2 and V is TRBV6-5, with D tentatively TRBD1 (5 bases). Trimming shortened V by 0 bases and J by 1 base, and 9 bases separated the two germline ends. Looked up from germline, CDR1 is MNHEY and CDR2 is SVGAGI. The CDR3 consists of 16 residues. The DNA for the CDR3 is TGTGCCAGCAGTTACTCGGAGACAGAGAACACCGGGGAGCTGTTTTTT. Translated: CASSYSETENTGELFF.

This chain joins TRBV7-9 and TRBJ1-1, with a weak D call TRBD1 (6 bases). Trimming removed 5 bases at V and 1 base at J, with 20 bases between. The germline V gene has CDR1 SEHNR and CDR2 FQNEAQ (reference sequence). This CDR3 has 17 amino acids. CDR3 nucleotide sequence: TGTGCCAGCAGCCCACCTTCGACAGGATCGGAGAACACTGAAGCTTTCTTT. Translating it yields CASSPPSTGSENTEAFF. The full variable domain, rest sourced from reference TRBV7-9 and TRBJ1-1, is DTGVSQNPRHKITKRGQNVTFRCDPISEHNRLYWYRQTLGQGPEFLTYFQNEAQLEKSRLLSDRFSAERPKGSFSTLEIQRTEQGDSAMYLCASSPPSTGSENTEAFFGQGTRLTVV.

The chain links TRBV28 to TRBJ1-2; no firm D call. CDR1 and CDR2 from the germline V gene are MDHEN and SYDVKM. Deletions cut 6 bases from V and 1 base from J, with 24 bases between. This CDR3 contains 18 residues. The CDR3 DNA sequence: TGTGCCAGCAGGTACCCCCGCGGGTGGGCAGGCGATAACTATGGCTACACCTTC. This gives the protein CASRYPRGWAGDNYGYTF.

The rearrangement links TRBV9 to TRBJ2-7, with 8 bases matching TRBD2. V was pared by 0 bases and J by 6 bases, with 8 bases of the junction left unmatched. The germline V gene has CDR1 SGDLS and CDR2 YYNGEE. CDR3 length equals 15 residues. DNA of the CDR3: TGTGCCAGCAGCGTAGAGCCCGGGGGGGCTCTCGAGCAGTACTTC. Translation: CASSVEPGGALEQYF.

The chain couples TRBV19 to TRBJ2-7; TRBD1 agrees at 7 bases. The ends lost 6 bases at V and 5 bases at J; junction bases unmatched: 25. CDR1 and CDR2 (germline): LNHDA, SQIVND (reference sequence). This CDR3 is built from 19 residues. CDR3 nucleotide sequence: TGTGCCAGTAGATCGGGACAGAGATTTGACAGGGTAAGGATGGACGAGCAGTACTTC. This sequence encodes CASRSGQRFDRVRMDEQYF.

CDR3 sequence (DNA): TGCGCCAGCAGCCGGACCGGGACACCTAATGAAAAACTGTTTTTT. Its protein product is CASSRTGTPNEKLFF. The J gene is TRBJ1-4, the V gene TRBV4-1; D is possibly TRBD1 (6 bases). This CDR3 is built from 15 residues. V was trimmed by 4 bases and J by 3 bases, leaving 12 bases between them. CDR1 and CDR2 (germline): MGHRA, YSYEKL.

This clone was seen a handful of times. The J gene is TRBJ1-1, the V gene TRBV5-8, with D perhaps matching TRBD1 (5 bases). Deletions cut 2 bases from V and 0 bases from J, with 11 bases between. The CDR3 runs to 15 residues. CDR1 is SGHTS and CDR2 is YDEGEE in the germline V gene. The DNA of the CDR3 is TGTGCCAGCAGCTTCCCTACAGGACTGAACACTGAAGCTTTCTTT. Protein product: CASSFPTGLNTEAFF.

The chain recombines TRBV9 with TRBJ2-3; tentative D call: TRBD2 (7 bases). With 5 bases removed from V and 14 bases from J, the gap between germline ends came to 18 bases. This CDR3 comprises 12 residues. Germline V CDR1 and CDR2: SGDLS, YYNGEE. Written as DNA, the CDR3 is TGTGCCAGCAGTGGGGGGGGGCTACCTCTGTATTTT. As protein: CASSGGGLPLYF. The full variable domain, completed using reference TRBV9 and TRBJ2-3, is DSGVTQTPKHLITATGQRVTLRCSPRSGDLSVYWYQQSLDQGLQFLIQYYNGEERAKGNILERFSAQQFPDLHSELNLSSLELGDSALYFCASSGGGLPLYFGPGTRLTVL.

The V gene is TRBV5-8, the J gene TRBJ1-4, with a weak D call TRBD1 (5 bases). This CDR3 comprises 15 residues. The V end lost 5 bases, the J end lost 4 bases, and 15 bases lay between the germline ends. The germline gives CDR1 SGHTS, CDR2 YDEGEE. CDR3 sequence: CASRGTGAFNEKLFF. The CDR3 nucleotides are TGTGCCAGCAGGGGTACAGGAGCCTTTAATGAAAAACTGTTTTTT.